The source of this TCR beta chain is a study of cytomegalovirus exposure and HLA in healthy donors. Turning to the study itself: A preliminary data release comprised 80 million to 95 million unique TCRs obtained from HLA-typed donors. Whole-study results and caveats: It was reported that the classifier diagnosed cytomegalovirus status with high specificity and sensitivity in both the original and validation cohorts.

60 Vbeta and 13 Jbeta primers were used in PCR. Sequencing used immunoSEQ multiplex PCR; TCRdb keeps in-frame clones, though not all of them. The sample consists of 140,000 or so clones, over 75% of them appearing once. Worth noting for this clone: What it recognizes is unknown.

From germline, CDR1 is MNHEY and CDR2 SMNVEV (reference sequence). The V gene lost 3 bases and the J gene lost 0 bases, with 12 bases spanning the gap. This CDR3 spans 16 amino acids. The receptor was isolated from a female donor in good health and CMV-seronegative. Specimen: PBMCs. The chain is built from TRBV27 and TRBJ1-5; TRBD1 might be the D (6 bases). In nucleotides, the CDR3 is TGTGCCAGCAGTTTGGGTAGGGGGAGTAGCAATCAGCCCCAGCATTTT. This codes for CASSLGRGSSNQPQHF.